These 3 T cell receptor beta chains share one sample of origin, sequenced in a study of graft-versus-host responses after intestinal transplantation. Sequencing used immunoSEQ multiplex PCR; TCRdb keeps in-frame clones, though not all of them. The table includes over 100,000 clones, 85% to 95% detected once. What these receptors recognize is not known. Specimen: unstimulated CD4+ T cells sorted from spleen or lymph node cells, collected before transplant. All receptors derive from a human donor who was the organ donor for an intestinal transplant.

The J gene is TRBJ2-3, the V gene TRBV6-5, with a weak D call TRBD2 (5 bases). The CDR3 totals 13 residues. Trimming stripped 6 bases from V and 1 base from J, with 8 bases between. CDR1 and CDR2 from the germline V gene are MNHEY and SVGAGI. CDR3 DNA sequence: TGTGCCAGCAGGGAGAGGGGCACAGATACGCAGTATTTT. This translates into CASRERGTDTQYF.

The chain's CDR3 is CASSLGEPSTDTQYF. DNA for the CDR3: TGTGCCAGCAGCTTAGGGGAGCCCAGCACAGATACGCAGTATTTT. The chain employs TRBV11-2 and TRBJ2-3; D possibly corresponds to TRBD2 (5 bases). The CDR3 loop spans 15 amino acids. Trimming shortened V by 1 base and J by 0 bases, and 8 bases separated the two germline ends. Germline V gene data show CDR1 as SGHAT and CDR2 as FQNNGV.

The rearrangement joins TRBV5-1 to TRBJ2-6; the match to TRBD2 covers 12 bases. CDR3 length equals 19 residues. CDR1 is SGHRS, CDR2 YFSETQ, per germline. The ends lost 0 bases at V and 4 bases at J; junction bases unmatched: 8. CDR3 amino acids: CASSLGLAGGSPGANVLTF. The CDR3 DNA reads as TGCGCCAGCAGCTTGGGGCTAGCGGGAGGGTCTCCCGGGGCCAACGTCCTGACTTTC.